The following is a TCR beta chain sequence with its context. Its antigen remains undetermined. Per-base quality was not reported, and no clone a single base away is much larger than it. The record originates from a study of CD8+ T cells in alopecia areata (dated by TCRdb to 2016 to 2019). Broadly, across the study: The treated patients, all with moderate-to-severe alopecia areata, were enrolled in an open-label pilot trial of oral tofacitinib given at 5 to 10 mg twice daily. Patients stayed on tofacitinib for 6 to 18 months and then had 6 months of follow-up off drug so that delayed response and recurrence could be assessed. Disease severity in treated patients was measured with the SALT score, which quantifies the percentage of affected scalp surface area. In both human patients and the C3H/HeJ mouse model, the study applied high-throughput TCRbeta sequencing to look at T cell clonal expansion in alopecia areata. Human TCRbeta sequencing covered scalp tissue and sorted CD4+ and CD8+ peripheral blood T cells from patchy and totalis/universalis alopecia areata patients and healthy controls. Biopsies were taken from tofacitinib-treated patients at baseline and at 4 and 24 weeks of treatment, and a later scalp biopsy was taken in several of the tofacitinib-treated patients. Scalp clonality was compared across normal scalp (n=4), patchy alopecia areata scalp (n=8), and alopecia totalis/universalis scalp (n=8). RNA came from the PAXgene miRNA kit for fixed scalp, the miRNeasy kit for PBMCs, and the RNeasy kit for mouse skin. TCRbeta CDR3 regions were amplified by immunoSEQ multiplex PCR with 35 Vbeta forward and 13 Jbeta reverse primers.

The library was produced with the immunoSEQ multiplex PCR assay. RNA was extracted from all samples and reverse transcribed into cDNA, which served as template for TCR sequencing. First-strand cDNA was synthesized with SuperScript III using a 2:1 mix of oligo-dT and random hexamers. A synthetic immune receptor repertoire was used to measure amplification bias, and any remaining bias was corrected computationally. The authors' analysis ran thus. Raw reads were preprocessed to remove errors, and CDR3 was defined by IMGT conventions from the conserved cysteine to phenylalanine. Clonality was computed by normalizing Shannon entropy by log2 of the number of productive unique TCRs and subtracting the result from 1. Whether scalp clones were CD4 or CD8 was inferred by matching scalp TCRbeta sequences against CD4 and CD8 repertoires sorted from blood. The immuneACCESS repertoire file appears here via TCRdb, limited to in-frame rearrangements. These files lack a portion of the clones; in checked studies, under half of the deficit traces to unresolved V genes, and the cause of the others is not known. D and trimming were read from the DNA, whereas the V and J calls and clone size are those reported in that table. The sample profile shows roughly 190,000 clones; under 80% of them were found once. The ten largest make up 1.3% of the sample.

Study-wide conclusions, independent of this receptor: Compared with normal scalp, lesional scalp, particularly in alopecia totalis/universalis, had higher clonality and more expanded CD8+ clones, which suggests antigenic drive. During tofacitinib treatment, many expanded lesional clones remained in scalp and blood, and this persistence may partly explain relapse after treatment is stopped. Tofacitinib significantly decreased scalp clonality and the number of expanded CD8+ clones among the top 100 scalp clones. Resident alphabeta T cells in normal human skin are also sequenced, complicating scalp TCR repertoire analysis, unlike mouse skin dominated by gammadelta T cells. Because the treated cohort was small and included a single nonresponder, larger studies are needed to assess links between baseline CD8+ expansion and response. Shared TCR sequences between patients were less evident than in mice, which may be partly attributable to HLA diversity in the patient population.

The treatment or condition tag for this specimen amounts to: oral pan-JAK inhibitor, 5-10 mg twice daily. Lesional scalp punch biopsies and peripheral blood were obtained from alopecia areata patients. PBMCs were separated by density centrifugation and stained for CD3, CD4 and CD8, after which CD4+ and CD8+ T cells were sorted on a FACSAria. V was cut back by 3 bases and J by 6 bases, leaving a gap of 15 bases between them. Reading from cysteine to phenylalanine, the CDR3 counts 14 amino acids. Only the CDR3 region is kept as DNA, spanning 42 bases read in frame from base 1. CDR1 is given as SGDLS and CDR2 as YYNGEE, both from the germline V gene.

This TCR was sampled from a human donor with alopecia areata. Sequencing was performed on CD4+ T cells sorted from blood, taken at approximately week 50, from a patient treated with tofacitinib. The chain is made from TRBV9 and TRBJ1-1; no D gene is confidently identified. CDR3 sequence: CASSDQALQSEAFF. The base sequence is TGTGCCAGCAGCGATCAGGCCCTACAATCTGAAGCTTTCTTT.